One and the same sample provided the 10 T cell receptor beta chains below, sequenced in a study of cytomegalovirus exposure and HLA in healthy donors. The PCR contained 60 Vbeta and 13 Jbeta primers. The assay was immunoSEQ multiplex PCR, and TCRdb's table has in-frame clones only and misses some. The sample holds approximately 170,000 clones, around 62% seen once. The specimen was PBMCs. The receptors come from a man aged 40-50 years in good health and CMV-seronegative.

The chain links TRBV19 to TRBJ2-3; 8 nucleotides line up with TRBD1. The CDR3 covers 17 residues. With V trimmed by 3 bases and J by 1 base, 9 bases remained unmatched. Germline V gene data show CDR1 as LNHDA and CDR2 as SQIVND (reference sequence). CDR3 sequence reads: CASSIVQGARGTDTQYF. The CDR3 DNA follows: TGTGCCAGTAGTATTGTTCAGGGGGCGCGTGGCACAGATACGCAGTATTTT.

This clone was observed a handful of times. The V gene is TRBV28, the J gene TRBJ1-1; D is unclear. From germline, CDR1 is MDHEN and CDR2 SYDVKM. V dropped 6 bases and J dropped 6 bases, with 8 bases sitting between them. The length of the CDR3 is 11 residues. The CDR3 spells CASRLRSEAFF. The CDR3 coding sequence is TGTGCCAGCAGACTAAGATCTGAAGCTTTCTTT.

V is TRBV6-1 and J is TRBJ2-5; TRBD1 matches 7 bases. The CDR3 is made up of 15 amino acids. Germline CDR1 reads MNHNS; CDR2 reads SASEGT. V trimming: 2 bases; J trimming: 9 bases; junction bases outside the gene matches: 12. The DNA of the CDR3 is TGTGCCAGCAGTGAATTCCAGGGACAGATTGGGGCCCAGTACTTC. Translation gives CASSEFQGQIGAQYF.

Only a few counts were recorded for this clone. This CDR3 reads CASSLVGRGATEAFF. CDR3 nucleotides: TGTGCCAGCAGCTTGGTAGGGCGGGGGGCAACTGAAGCTTTCTTT. J is TRBJ1-1 and V is TRBV5-4; D may be TRBD1 (6 bases). V was shortened by 0 bases and J by 5 bases, with 14 bases between the two germline ends. The CDR3 extends over 15 amino acids. The germline V gene encodes CDR1 SGHNT and CDR2 YYREEE (reference sequence).

There are a few counts of this clone. J is TRBJ2-3 and V is TRBV2; 10 positions match TRBD1. This CDR3 has 15 amino acids. From germline, CDR1 is SNHLY and CDR2 FYNNEI. Losses at the gene ends were 6 bases for V and 4 bases for J; bases not matched to a gene: 7. CDR3 sequence: CASRPGQGRPDTQYF. The CDR3 nucleotides are TGTGCCAGCAGACCGGGACAGGGGAGGCCAGATACGCAGTATTTT.

The V and J genes are TRBV12-2 and TRBJ1-5. TRBV12-2 is a pseudogene. This CDR3 is 15 amino acids long. CDR3 DNA: TGTGCAAGTCGCTTAGATAGTAAAAGCAATCAGCCCCAGCATTTT. It encodes CASRLDSKSNQPQHF.

The chain is built from TRBV9 and TRBJ2-3; 7 bases fit TRBD1. The CDR3 is 15 amino acids. V was clipped by 5 bases and J by 0 bases; unmatched bases: 6. In germline, CDR1 is SGDLS, CDR2 YYNGEE. The CDR3 is CASRRLTGSTDTQYF. The DNA for the CDR3 is TGTGCCAGCAGAAGATTGACAGGGAGCACAGATACGCAGTATTTT.

This chain links TRBV7-2 with TRBJ1-2; weak D call: TRBD1 (6 bases). In germline, CDR1 is SGHTA, CDR2 FQGNSA. The CDR3 loop spans 16 amino acids. V was pared by 0 bases and J by 4 bases, with 15 bases between. CDR3 in amino acids: CASSLALGGRVYGYTF. The CDR3 coding sequence is TGTGCCAGCAGCTTAGCGTTGGGGGGGCGGGTCTATGGCTACACCTTC.

This clone showed up just a few times. The sample carries other DNA sequences with the same CDR3. The chain uses TRBV18 and TRBJ1-1; TRBD1 is a possible D gene (6 bases). This CDR3 has 13 residues. V was pared by 6 bases and J by 1 base, with 9 bases between. Germline V gene data show CDR1 as KGHSH and CDR2 as LQKENI. The CDR3 reads CASSPTGNTEAFF. In DNA, the CDR3 is TGTGCCAGCTCGCCGACAGGGAACACTGAAGCTTTCTTT.

This clone was seen a handful of times. The CDR3 protein is CASSLSAGYNEQFF. The DNA for the CDR3 is TGTGCCAGCAGCTTATCAGCGGGGTACAATGAGCAGTTCTTC. The rearrangement joins TRBV7-2 to TRBJ2-1; 7 nucleotides agree with TRBD2. CDR3 length: 14 amino acids. Germline V gene sequence: CDR1 SGHTA, CDR2 FQGNSA. The V segment lost 2 bases and the J segment 4 bases; nucleotides outside the gene matches: 2.